This is a list of T cell receptor beta chains from one sample in a study of cytomegalovirus exposure and HLA in healthy donors. Clones were sequenced by immunoSEQ multiplex PCR, and TCRdb holds only the in-frame ones, with some missing. The sample gives about 41,000 clones, about 84% of which show up once; around 2.5% is in the top ten. Sequenced sample: PBMCs. The receptor source for this set is a man between 50 and 59 years old in good health and CMV-seronegative. Both conserved end residues are part of each CDR3. D genes are given only for firm matches. Clone size is not always given. Where it is, it says once, few, many or a class for expanded clones.

TRBV14	-	TRBJ2-5	-	CASSPRASGQETQYF	TGTGCCAGCAGCCCCAGGGCCTCCGGGCAGGAGACCCAGTACTTC
TRBV7-3	-	TRBJ2-2	-	CASSLTGQGIGGELFF	TGTGCCAGCAGCTTAACGGGGCAGGGAATAGGCGGGGAGCTGTTTTTT
TRBV30	few	TRBJ1-2	TRBD1	CAWRDRDRGDHGYTF	TGTGCCTGGAGGGACCGGGACAGGGGAGACCATGGCTACACCTTC
TRBV5-1	once	TRBJ1-5	TRBD1	CASSLLPTGDQPQHF	TGCGCCAGCAGCTTGCTCCCGACAGGGGATCAGCCCCAGCATTTT
TRBV9	-	TRBJ1-2	-	CASSVGVVESYGYTF	TGTGCCAGCAGCGTAGGAGTCGTCGAAAGCTATGGCTACACCTTC
TRBV19	once	TRBJ2-1	-	CASSIYILGAGDYNEQFF	TGTGCCAGTAGTATCTATATCTTGGGGGCAGGGGACTACAATGAGCAGTTCTTC
TRBV5-1	few	TRBJ2-7	-	CASSFSSYEQYF	TGCGCCAGCAGCTTCAGCTCCTACGAGCAGTACTTC
TRBV28	-	TRBJ1-2	-	CASSSPGSPGGYTF	TGTGCCAGCAGTTCTCCGGGATCTCCAGGTGGCTACACCTTC
TRBV5-4	-	TRBJ1-2	-	CASSSGAATNYGYTF	TGTGCCAGCAGCTCTGGGGCGGCCACTAACTATGGCTACACCTTC
TRBV4-3	-	TRBJ2-5	TRBD2	CASSQIFSGGAETQYF	TGCGCCAGCAGCCAAATTTTTAGCGGGGGGGCGGAGACCCAGTACTTC
TRBV6-1	-	TRBJ2-7	TRBD1	CASREWTGASEQYF	TGTGCCAGCAGGGAATGGACAGGGGCAAGCGAGCAGTACTTC
TRBV18	-	TRBJ2-1	TRBD2	CASSPGTSGSNEQFF	TGTGCCAGCTCACCCGGGACTAGCGGTTCCAATGAGCAGTTCTTC
TRBV5-5	-	TRBJ1-1	-	CASSLATGNTEAFF	TGTGCCAGCAGCTTGGCCACGGGGAACACTGAAGCTTTCTTT
TRBV6-5	-	TRBJ1-1	-	CASSYLGRTEAFF	TGTGCCAGCAGTTACTTGGGGCGGACTGAAGCTTTCTTT
TRBV4-1	-	TRBJ2-7	-	CASSQETSNVYEQYF	TGCGCCAGCAGCCAAGAAACTAGCAATGTCTACGAGCAGTACTTC
TRBV9	few	TRBJ2-7	-	CASSATGSEQYF	TGTGCCAGCAGCGCGACAGGAAGCGAGCAGTACTTC
TRBV7-9	-	TRBJ1-1	-	CASSLYLPRDTEAFF	TGTGCCAGCAGCTTATATCTCCCTCGGGACACTGAAGCTTTCTTT
TRBV5-1	-	TRBJ2-2	-	CASIPTAGTTPTGELFF	TGCGCCAGCATCCCAACGGCCGGGACAACCCCTACCGGGGAGCTGTTTTTT
TRBV7-3	-	TRBJ2-3	-	CASSESGTSTDTQYF	TGTGCCAGCAGCGAATCCGGGACTAGCACAGATACGCAGTATTTT
TRBV27	-	TRBJ2-7	-	CASSLARGREQYF	TGTGCCAGCAGTTTGGCCAGGGGACGAGAGCAGTACTTC
TRBV5-1	few	TRBJ2-7	TRBD2	CASSSTSGGASYEQYF	TGCGCCAGCAGCTCGACTAGCGGGGGGGCCTCCTACGAGCAGTACTTC
TRBV19	-	TRBJ2-7	TRBD2	CASGLAGTYEQYF	TGTGCCAGTGGACTAGCGGGTACCTACGAGCAGTACTTC
TRBV10-2	-	TRBJ2-7	-	CASSELIEVYEQYF	TGCGCCAGCAGTGAGTTAATTGAGGTCTACGAGCAGTACTTC
TRBV7-9	-	TRBJ2-2	TRBD2	CAAGPGGAVTGELFF	TGTGCCGCCGGCCCCGGGGGGGCTGTCACCGGGGAGCTGTTTTTT
TRBV5-1	-	TRBJ2-1	TRBD2	CASSQPLAGATYNEQFF	TGCGCCAGCAGCCAACCTCTAGCGGGAGCGACTTACAATGAGCAGTTCTTC
TRBV2	few	TRBJ1-1	-	CASTSMNSGTEAFF	TGTGCCAGCACCAGTATGAATTCGGGCACTGAAGCTTTCTTT
TRBV9	-	TRBJ2-7	-	CASSGPDYEQYF	TGTGCCAGCAGCGGGCCAGACTACGAGCAGTACTTC
TRBV9	-	TRBJ2-2	-	CASSGDLFTGELFF	TGTGCCAGCAGCGGTGACTTATTCACCGGGGAGCTGTTTTTT
TRBV20-1	-	TRBJ2-1	TRBD2	CRSGSGNEQFF	TGCAGGAGCGGGAGCGGGAATGAGCAGTTCTTC
TRBV15	-	TRBJ1-2	-	CATSREQTDYGYTF	TGTGCCACCAGCAGAGAGCAGACAGACTATGGCTACACCTTC
TRBV5-4	-	TRBJ2-1	TRBD1	CASSGTGDNEQFF	TGTGCCAGCAGCGGGACAGGGGACAATGAGCAGTTCTTC
TRBV5-1	-	TRBJ2-7	TRBD1	CASSFNRGSYEQYF	TGCGCCAGCAGCTTCAACAGGGGCTCCTACGAGCAGTACTTC
TRBV20-1	-	TRBJ1-2	-	CSAPYYGYTF	TGCAGTGCTCCGTATTATGGCTACACCTTC
TRBV2	-	TRBJ1-4	-	CASILPGINEKLFF	TGTGCCAGCATTCTCCCGGGTATTAATGAAAAACTGTTTTTT
TRBV28	-	TRBJ2-2	TRBD2	CASSLGGRAPFF	TGTGCCAGCAGTTTAGGGGGGAGGGCCCCGTTTTTT
TRBV18	-	TRBJ1-5	TRBD1	CASSPPDRISNQPQHF	TGTGCCAGCTCACCACCGGACAGGATTAGCAATCAGCCCCAGCATTTT
TRBV5-4	-	TRBJ1-3	-	CASGEGAGNTIYF	TGTGCCAGCGGCGAGGGCGCTGGAAACACCATATATTTT
TRBV7-3	-	TRBJ2-2	-	CASSLNSGELFF	TGTGCCAGCAGCTTAAACTCCGGGGAGCTGTTTTTT
TRBV2	few	TRBJ1-1	TRBD1	CASSSPKGTGGTDTEAFF	TGTGCCAGCAGTTCCCCTAAAGGGACAGGGGGCACGGACACTGAAGCTTTCTTT
TRBV4-1	few	TRBJ1-1	-	CASSQGSGQNTEAFF	TGCGCCAGCAGCCAAGGGTCGGGACAGAACACTGAAGCTTTCTTT
TRBV28	-	TRBJ2-7	TRBD2	CASNPGGRIYEQYF	TGTGCCAGCAACCCTGGCGGGAGGATCTACGAGCAGTACTTC
TRBV7-3	medium-sized	TRBJ2-7	-	CASSPRGEGEQYF	TGTGCCAGCAGCCCCAGGGGGGAAGGCGAGCAGTACTTC
TRBV28	-	TRBJ2-3	TRBD2	CASSPGTSGLAGDTQYF	TGTGCCAGCAGCCCAGGGACTAGCGGACTTGCGGGGGATACGCAGTATTTT
TRBV6-6	-	TRBJ2-7	TRBD1	CASSWGQGSYEQYF	TGTGCCAGCAGCTGGGGACAGGGGTCCTACGAGCAGTACTTC
TRBV7-2	-	TRBJ2-7	-	CASTLTGTTYEQYF	TGTGCCAGCACCTTAACAGGGACGACCTACGAGCAGTACTTC
TRBV7-2	-	TRBJ1-2	-	CASSLDPGLGYGYTF	TGTGCCAGCAGCTTAGATCCAGGATTGGGCTATGGCTACACCTTC
TRBV7-8	-	TRBJ2-5	-	CASSLDSRAQETQYF	TGTGCCAGCAGCTTAGATAGCAGGGCGCAAGAGACCCAGTACTTC